This T cell receptor beta chain was sequenced in a study of cytomegalovirus exposure and HLA in healthy donors listed by TCRdb under 2017. Background for the entire study: An earlier analysis of roughly 630 of the donors reported more than 250 Gb of sequence data and 117 million unique TCR beta sequences from 150 million to 200 million T cells. Approximately 300 gigabases of sequencing data and approximately 84 million unique TCR sequences were included in an early release covering 550 to 800 HLA-typed donors. Of the 300 to 500 genotyped donors, 65% to 90% were placed in the genetic ancestry cluster associated with self-reported Caucasian donors. The study aimed to test whether signatures of past pathogen exposure could be identified by cataloging public T cell receptors. Using immunosequencing, the study profiled T cell repertoires from roughly 650 subjects and related those repertoires to cytomegalovirus serostatus. Along with the roughly 710-subject first cohort, a separate validation cohort of over a hundred different subjects was used. High-throughput TCR immunosequencing, statistical association of individual TCRs with disease status, and machine learning were combined to predict cytomegalovirus infection status. A later analysis re-analyzed previously published TCR beta repertoires from 600 to 850 donors and added high-resolution HLA genotyping to study TCR occurrence patterns. Rather than drawing on any new phenotypic data, the later analysis identified candidate immune exposures from TCR beta sequences and the way those sequences occurred across donors. An earlier analysis of 500 to 650 of the donors applied high-throughput TCR beta sequencing to assess whether each TCR beta V gene segment acted as functional or pseudogenic. Donor age, sex, ethnicity and CMV serostatus were compiled alongside the repertoire data. A later genetic analysis took genome-wide SNP genotypes for 398 of the 666 donors and used that subset as a discovery cohort. Every repertoire in the discovery cohort had been generated on one and the same sequencing platform. Both class I and class II loci were covered by HLA typing, at four-digit resolution. Typing coverage differed by locus: A, B, C, DRB1 and DQB1 were typed in roughly 620-630 donors, DQA1 in approximately 520, DPA1 in 600 to 610, and DPB1 in 472. Five DR-DQ haplotypes were treated as single units for association and clustering because of strong linkage in the cohort. On average, over 200,000 unique TCR beta nucleotide sequences were sequenced per donor among a few hundred genotyped donors of the cohort, with 15% to 20% of those sequences being non-productive. Broad study findings and their caveats: For the cohort, immune exposure information was limited to CMV serostatus. A group of highly shared sequence variants was considered likely to be a technical artifact of the sequencing pipeline. When HLA alleles, especially DR and DQ, strongly co-occurred, attributing TCR associations to individual alleles was difficult. Because counts were too low, about 15 rarely observed V segments, including chromosome 9 orphons, were left out of the earlier analysis of 500 to 750 of the donors. A further reported finding was that TCR beta sequences accurately predicted the HLA-A and HLA-B alleles for most subjects in the first cohort. A later analysis found that most CMV-associated TCR beta chains appeared HLA-restricted, with HLA associations seemingly driven largely by CMV exposure. In vitro tests confirmed that a few of the cytomegalovirus-associated TCR beta chains recognize cytomegalovirus antigens. In an earlier analysis of roughly 560 of the donors, most TCR beta V segments were observed in productive rearrangements about 87% or about 30% of the time, broadly matching IMGT annotations. Sequencing depth was assumed to be roughly uniform across donors in the presence/absence analyses, though that assumption may not hold. Correlated functional status among segregating V segments might be attributable to linkage disequilibrium, but an unknown experimental factor could not be ruled out. HLA typing was unavailable for some donors at each locus, so association tests used only the typed subset. Because the 87-base-pair reads could not distinguish some IMGT-functional V segments, including TRBV6-2 and TRBV6-3, those segments were excluded. A later genetic analysis reported fewer N-insertions in productive TCRs among donors in an Asian-associated ancestry cluster than the roughly 650-donor mean. Compared with equally common non-associated chains, HLA-associated TCR beta chains in a later analysis were more clonally expanded and had lower generation probabilities. A later analysis found that TCR association rates varied across HLA loci, with DRB1 alleles showing the most associated TCRs and HLA-C alleles the fewest. A later analysis associated 15,000 to 20,000 TCR beta sequences with specific HLA alleles at a false discovery rate of 0.05. Only TCR beta chains were sequenced in this cohort, and the absence of alpha or paired-chain data limited detectable features. In the study, about 150 TCR beta chains were listed as associated with cytomegalovirus. While some public TCRs were present in many individuals, most TCR sequences turned up only very rarely across donors. In both the original and validation cohorts, the classifier was reported to diagnose cytomegalovirus status with high specificity and sensitivity. According to the authors, the approach could potentially be generalized to other disease states and immunological phenotypes. V-gene and J-gene trimming of TCR beta chains was associated with a missense DCLRE1C variant in a later genetic analysis, and the association was replicated in an independent cohort. In a later analysis, several top co-occurrence clusters were reported to appear linked to parvovirus B19, influenza, CMV and Epstein-Barr virus.

The CDR3 sequence holds 14 residues, the cysteine and phenylalanine included. Of all the DNA, just the CDR3 is kept, 42 bases in frame from base 1. CDR1 is given as SEHNR and CDR2 as FQNEAQ, both from the germline V gene (reference sequence). The trim is 2 bases for V and 4 bases for J, with a gap of 11 bases between the germline ends. The cohort was made up of under 800 healthy bone marrow donors. At the time of sampling, all cohort members were nominally healthy, though unrecorded immune exposures were likely present. The donor was CMV seronegative and was included in the group of about 400 seronegative cohort members. A peripheral blood sample was provided by each donor, and peripheral blood mononuclear cells were used for TCR beta sequencing. The Qiagen DNeasy Blood Extraction Kit was used to extract genomic DNA from the blood cell samples. Library preparation employed the immunoSEQ multiplex PCR assay. The multiplex PCR relied on a mix of 60 forward primers for TCR Vbeta segments and 13 reverse primers for TCR Jbeta segments. Amplification of the CDR3 region of rearranged TCR beta genes was performed with a multiplex PCR assay on genomic DNA. Amplified TCR beta libraries were sequenced as 87-base-pair reads on the Illumina HiSeq System. On the authors' methods: A later analysis counted approximately 74 million unique TCR beta chains across the 666 repertoires, and roughly 11 million of these chains were shared by at least two donors. Raw reads were error-corrected and collapsed into unique sequences by a nearest-neighbor algorithm in which closely related sequences were merged to remove PCR and sequencing errors. CDR3 sequences were aligned to IMGT reference sequences to assign V, D and J gene segments. For a sequence to be retained, a match of at least six nucleotides to both a V gene segment and a J gene segment was required. A rearrangement counted as productive if the CDR3 had no stop codons and remained in frame with V and J, and every other rearrangement counted as non-productive. Following IMGT convention, CDR3 was defined as the stretch from the second conserved V-encoded cysteine to the conserved J-encoded phenylalanine. The earlier analysis of about 610 of the donors excluded any sequence lacking an unambiguous match to a single V gene segment. An earlier analysis of a few hundred of the donors classified V segments as functional when productive rearrangements were above 56.7% and as segregating when the standard deviation between donors was above 5%. A statistical classification framework was built for diagnosing cytomegalovirus status from the catalog of TCR beta chain sequences. V and J gene assignment, in a later analysis, came from comparing TCR nucleotide sequences with IMGT/GENE-DB human TR gene sequences. The TCRdist pipeline was used in a later analysis to assign CDR3 sequences and most-parsimonious VDJ recombination scenarios. In a later analysis, every TCR beta chain was defined by the combination of its CDR3 amino acid sequence and its V-gene family, and reads without a unique V-gene family were dropped. To address suspected cross-contamination and a sequencing artifact, a later analysis removed 550 to 750 highly shared, low-generation-probability nucleotide sequences. In a later analysis, a clonal expansion index for each public chain was calculated from normalized within-repertoire ranks of inferred template counts. A later analysis computed generation probabilities with a VDJ recombination model fitted to out-of-frame rearrangements, and checked the results against IGoR. A later analysis scored TCR-TCR, TCR-HLA and TCR-CMV co-occurrence with hypergeometric tests, applying a repertoire-size bias correction to TCR pairs. To estimate false discovery rates, a later analysis permuted the HLA or CMV assignments 20 times. In a later analysis, co-occurring TCRs were grouped with DBSCAN, and TCRdist sequence similarity was added when clustering was performed within HLA-allele-positive subsets. Repertoires with fewer than 30,000 or more than 120,000 public chains, plus five repertoires with anomalous nucleotide sharing, were excluded from co-occurrence clustering. TCRdb stores this immuneACCESS table with in-frame sequences only. Part of the clones is absent; in the studies checked, under half of the shortfall reflects unresolved V genes, and no reason is known for the rest. V and J calls and clone size follow that table, whereas D and trimming were derived from the DNA. Recorded for this sample are about 180,000 clones; roughly four fifths of them occurred a single time. The ten largest clones take up around 3% of the sample.

With respect to this clone: Its antigen is not yet known. The record has no base qualities; no much larger clone is one base away.

Sequencing was done on a sample of PBMCs. The receptor chain draws on TRBV7-9 and TRBJ1-1, and possibly TRBD1, on 6 matching bases. This TCR derives from a male donor in good health and CMV-seronegative. The nucleotide sequence reads as follows: TGTGCCAGCAGCTTAACCCAGGGGACCACTGAAGCTTTCTTT. Protein translation: CASSLTQGTTEAFF.